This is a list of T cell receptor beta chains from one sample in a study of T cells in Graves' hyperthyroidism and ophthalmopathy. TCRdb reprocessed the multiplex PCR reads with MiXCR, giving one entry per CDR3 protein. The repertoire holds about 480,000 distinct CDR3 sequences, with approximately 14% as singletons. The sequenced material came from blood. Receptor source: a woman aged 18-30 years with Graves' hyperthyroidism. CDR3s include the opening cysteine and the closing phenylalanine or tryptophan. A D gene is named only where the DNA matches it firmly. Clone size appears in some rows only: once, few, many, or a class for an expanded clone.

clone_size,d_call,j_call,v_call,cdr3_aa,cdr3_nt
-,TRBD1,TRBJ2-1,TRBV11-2,CASSQGEVADSYNEQFF,TGTGCCAGCAGCCAGGGGGAAGTGGCGGATTCCTACAATGAGCAGTTCTTC
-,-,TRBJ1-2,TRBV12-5,CASGLTELDGYTF,TGTGCTAGTGGTTTGACCGAGTTGGATGGCTACACCTTC
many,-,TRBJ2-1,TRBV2,CASSEGQHPIYYNEQFF,TGTGCCAGCAGTGAGGGGCAGCACCCCATTTACTACAATGAGCAGTTCTTC
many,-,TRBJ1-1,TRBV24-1,CATSRNWGTEAFF,TGTGCCACCAGCCGAAATTGGGGCACTGAAGCTTTCTTT
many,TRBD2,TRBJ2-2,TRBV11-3,CASSSRGGANTGELFF,TGTGCCAGCAGCTCCCGGGGAGGGGCGAACACCGGGGAGCTGTTTTTT
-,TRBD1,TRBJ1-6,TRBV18,CASSSGGQGANSPLHF,TGTGCCAGCTCATCAGGAGGACAGGGGGCGAATTCACCCCTCCACTTT
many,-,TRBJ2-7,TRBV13,CASSLEKGTYEQYF,TGTGCCAGCAGCTTAGAAAAGGGGACCTACGAGCAGTACTTC
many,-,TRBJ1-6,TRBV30,CAWSRNTPSPLHF,TGTGCCTGGAGCCGAAACACCCCTTCACCCCTCCACTTT
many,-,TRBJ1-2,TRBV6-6,CASSYSKYRNYGYTF,TGTGCCAGCAGTTACTCGAAGTACAGAAACTATGGCTACACCTTC
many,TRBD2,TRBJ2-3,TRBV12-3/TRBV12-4,CASSFGSRERLIDTQYF,TGTGCCAGCAGTTTCGGCTCGCGGGAGAGGTTGATAGATACGCAGTATTTT
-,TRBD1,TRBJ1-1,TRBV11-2,CASSSSDRVADRMNTEAFF,TGTGCCAGCAGCTCTAGTGACAGGGTAGCAGATCGGATGAACACTGAAGCTTTCTTT
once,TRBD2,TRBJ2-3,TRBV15,CATSVRLAGTDTQYF,TGTGCCACCAGCGTTCGACTAGCGGGGACAGATACGCAGTATTTT
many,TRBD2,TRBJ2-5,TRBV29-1,CSPHGGRARETQYF,TGCAGCCCTCACGGGGGGAGAGCGAGGGAGACCCAGTACTTC
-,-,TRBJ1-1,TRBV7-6,CASSLQGENTEAFF,TGTGCCAGCAGCTTACAGGGTGAGAACACTGAAGCTTTCTTT
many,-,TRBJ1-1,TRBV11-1,CASSSTGITEAFF,TGTGCCAGCAGCTCAACAGGGATCACTGAAGCTTTCTTT
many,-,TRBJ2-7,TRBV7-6,CASSLAQTSNYEQYF,TGTGCCAGCAGCTTAGCGCAGACGTCGAACTACGAGCAGTACTTC
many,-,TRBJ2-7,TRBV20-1,CSAGRLLHRDYEQYF,TGCAGTGCGGGGCGGCTACTGCACAGAGACTACGAGCAGTACTTC
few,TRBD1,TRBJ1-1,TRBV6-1,CASGTVPEAFF,TGTGCCAGCGGGACAGTCCCTGAAGCTTTCTTT
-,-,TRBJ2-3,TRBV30,CAWISGLSTDTQYF,TGTGCCTGGATATCGGGTCTGAGCACAGATACGCAGTATTTT
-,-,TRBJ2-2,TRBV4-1,CASSPLFSGELFF,TGCGCCAGCAGCCCGTTATTCTCCGGGGAGCTGTTTTTT
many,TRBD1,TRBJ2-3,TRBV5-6,CASSGRGRTTDTQYF,TGTGCCAGCAGCGGCAGGGGGCGGACCACAGATACGCAGTATTTT
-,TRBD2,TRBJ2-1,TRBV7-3,CASSLRGGVRSYNEQFF,TGTGCCAGCAGCTTAAGGGGGGGGGTCCGCTCCTACAATGAGCAGTTCTTC
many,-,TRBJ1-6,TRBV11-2,CASSLGAGLHF,TGTGCCAGCAGTTTGGGCGCGGGCCTCCACTTT
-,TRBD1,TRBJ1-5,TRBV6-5,CASSSRTGDFYSNQPQHF,TGTGCCAGCAGTTCCCGGACAGGGGACTTTTATAGCAATCAGCCCCAGCATTTT
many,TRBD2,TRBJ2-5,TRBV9,CASGPGLAGETQYF,TGTGCCAGCGGCCCGGGACTAGCGGGAGAGACCCAGTACTTC
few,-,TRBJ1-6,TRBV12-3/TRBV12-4,CASSLRWRNPPLHF,TGTGCCAGCAGTTTAAGGTGGAGAAATCCACCCCTCCACTTT
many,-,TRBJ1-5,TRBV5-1,CASSSVARAGQGQPQHF,TGCGCCAGCAGCTCCGTCGCCAGGGCGGGCCAGGGACAGCCCCAGCATTTT
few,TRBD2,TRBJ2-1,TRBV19,CASSILSGTGGNEQFF,TGTGCCAGTAGTATTTTGAGCGGGACCGGGGGCAATGAGCAGTTCTTC
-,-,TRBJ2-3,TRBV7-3,CASTWVPGDTQYF,TGTGCCAGCACCTGGGTCCCAGGGGATACGCAGTATTTT
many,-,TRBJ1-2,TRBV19,CASSSLQFYGYTF,TGTGCCAGTAGTTCCCTGCAATTCTATGGCTACACCTTC
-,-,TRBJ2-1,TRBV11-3,CASSSLRNEQFF,TGTGCCAGCAGCTCCCTTAGGAATGAGCAGTTCTTC
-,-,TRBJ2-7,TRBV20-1,CSARDSRGDSYEQYF,TGCAGTGCTAGAGATTCGAGGGGGGACTCCTACGAGCAGTACTTC
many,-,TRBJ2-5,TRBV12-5,CASGLPVRGDQETQYF,TGTGCTAGTGGTTTACCCGTACGGGGAGACCAAGAGACCCAGTACTTC
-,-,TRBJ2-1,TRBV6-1,CASSELGHEQFF,TGTGCCAGCAGTGAGTTGGGCCATGAGCAGTTCTTC
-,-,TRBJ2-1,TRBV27,CASARRGYNEQFF,TGTGCCAGCGCTAGGAGGGGCTACAATGAGCAGTTCTTC
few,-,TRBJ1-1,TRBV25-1,CASTPGVGAFITEAFF,TGTGCCAGCACCCCCGGTGTGGGGGCATTTATCACTGAAGCTTTCTTT
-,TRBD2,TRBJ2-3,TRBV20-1,CSAYSGGGTDTQYF,TGCAGTGCTTATAGCGGGGGGGGGACAGATACGCAGTATTTT
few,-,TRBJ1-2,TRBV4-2,CASSQVQEPIDGYTF,TGTGCCAGCAGCCAAGTCCAGGAGCCTATTGATGGCTACACCTTC
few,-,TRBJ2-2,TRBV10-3,CAISESGNTGELFF,TGTGCCATCAGTGAGTCTGGGAACACCGGGGAGCTGTTTTTT
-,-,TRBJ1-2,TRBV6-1,CASRTDSYYGYTF,TGTGCCAGCAGGACGGACAGCTATTATGGCTACACCTTC
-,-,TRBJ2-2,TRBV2,CARYSRITGELFF,TGTGCCAGATACAGCAGAATCACCGGGGAGCTGTTTTTT
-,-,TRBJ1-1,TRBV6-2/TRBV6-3,CASRKDRSMNTEAFF,TGTGCCAGCAGAAAGGACAGATCCATGAACACTGAAGCTTTCTTT
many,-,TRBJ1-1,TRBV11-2,CASSSSDSYTEAFF,TGTGCCAGCAGCTCGTCTGACAGTTACACTGAAGCTTTCTTT
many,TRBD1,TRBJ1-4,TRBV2,CASSRQGAQNEKLFF,TGTGCCAGCAGCAGACAGGGGGCTCAGAATGAAAAACTGTTTTTT
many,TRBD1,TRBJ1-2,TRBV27,CASTRTGRIKSDGYTF,TGTGCCAGCACCCGGACAGGGAGGATTAAATCGGACGGCTACACCTTC
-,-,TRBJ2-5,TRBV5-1,CASSSFTGEGETQYF,TGCGCCAGCAGCTCCTTTACGGGAGAAGGAGAGACCCAGTACTTC
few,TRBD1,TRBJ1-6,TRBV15,CATSRDPGQFGSPLHF,TGTGCCACCAGCAGGGACCCGGGACAGTTCGGTTCACCCCTCCACTTT
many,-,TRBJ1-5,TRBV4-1,CASSQENQRLQPQHF,TGCGCCAGCAGCCAAGAAAATCAGCGGCTTCAGCCCCAGCATTTT
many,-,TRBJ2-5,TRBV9,CASSVSSQGGETQYF,TGTGCCAGCAGCGTATCCTCTCAGGGAGGAGAGACCCAGTACTTC
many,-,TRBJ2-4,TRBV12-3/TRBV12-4,CASSPGWDKNIQYF,TGTGCCAGCAGTCCCGGGTGGGACAAAAACATTCAGTACTTC
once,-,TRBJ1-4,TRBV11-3,CASSLVGGSGSTNEKLFF,TGTGCCAGCAGCTTAGTCGGAGGGTCGGGATCAACTAATGAAAAACTGTTTTTT
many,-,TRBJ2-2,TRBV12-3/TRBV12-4,CASSSLNTGELFF,TGTGCCAGCAGTTCACTCAACACCGGGGAGCTGTTTTTT
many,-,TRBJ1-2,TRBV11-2,CASSLGHNLGYTF,TGTGCCAGCAGCTTAGGTCACAATCTCGGCTACACCTTC
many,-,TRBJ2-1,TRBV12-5,CASGLPYYNEQFF,TGTGCTAGTGGTTTGCCCTACTACAATGAGCAGTTCTTC
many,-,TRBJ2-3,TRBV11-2,CASSLEVSADTQYF,TGTGCCAGCAGCTTAGAGGTGTCGGCAGATACGCAGTATTTT
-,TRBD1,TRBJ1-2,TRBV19,CASRNRDRGYGYTF,TGTGCCAGTAGAAATCGGGACAGGGGCTATGGCTACACCTTC